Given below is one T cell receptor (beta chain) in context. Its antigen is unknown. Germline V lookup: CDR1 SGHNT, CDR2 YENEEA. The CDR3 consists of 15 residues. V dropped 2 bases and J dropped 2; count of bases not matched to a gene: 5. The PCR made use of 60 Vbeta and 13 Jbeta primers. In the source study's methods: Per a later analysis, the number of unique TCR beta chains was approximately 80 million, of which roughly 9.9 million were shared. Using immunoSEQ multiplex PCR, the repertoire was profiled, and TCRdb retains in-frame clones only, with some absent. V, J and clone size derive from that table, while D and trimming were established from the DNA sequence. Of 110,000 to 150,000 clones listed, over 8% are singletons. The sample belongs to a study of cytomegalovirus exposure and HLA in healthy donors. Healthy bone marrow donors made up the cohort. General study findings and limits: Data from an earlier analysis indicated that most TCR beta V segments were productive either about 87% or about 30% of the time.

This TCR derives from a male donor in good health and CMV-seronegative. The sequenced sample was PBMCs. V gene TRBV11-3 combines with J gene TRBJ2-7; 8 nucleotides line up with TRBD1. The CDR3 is CASSLRQGPPYEQYF. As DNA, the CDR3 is TGTGCCAGCAGCTTAAGACAGGGGCCCCCCTACGAGCAGTACTTC.